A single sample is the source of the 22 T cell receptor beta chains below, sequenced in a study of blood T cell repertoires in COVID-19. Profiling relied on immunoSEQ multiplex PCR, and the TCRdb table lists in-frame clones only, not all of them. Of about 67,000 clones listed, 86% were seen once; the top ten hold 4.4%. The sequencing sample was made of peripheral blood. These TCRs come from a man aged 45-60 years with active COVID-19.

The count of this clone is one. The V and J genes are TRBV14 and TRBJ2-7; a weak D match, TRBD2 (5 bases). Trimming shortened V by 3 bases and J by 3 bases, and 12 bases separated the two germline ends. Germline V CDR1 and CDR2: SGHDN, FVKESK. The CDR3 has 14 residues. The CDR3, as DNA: TGTGCCAGCAGCCATCGCGAGGGCCGCTACGAGCAGTACTTC. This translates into CASSHREGRYEQYF.

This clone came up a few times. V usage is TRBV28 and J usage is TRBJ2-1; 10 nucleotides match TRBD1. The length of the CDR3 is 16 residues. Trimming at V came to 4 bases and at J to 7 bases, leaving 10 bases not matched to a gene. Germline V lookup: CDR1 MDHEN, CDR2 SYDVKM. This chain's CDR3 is CASSSLLRDRGNEQFF. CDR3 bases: TGTGCCAGCAGTTCCCTCCTGCGGGACAGGGGAAATGAGCAGTTCTTC.

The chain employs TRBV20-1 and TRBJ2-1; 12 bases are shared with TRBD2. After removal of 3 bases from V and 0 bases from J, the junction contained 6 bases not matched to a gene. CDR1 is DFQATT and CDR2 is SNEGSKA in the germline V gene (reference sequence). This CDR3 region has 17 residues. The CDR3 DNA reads TGCAGTGCTAGTCTGTCTAGCGGGAGGGCCTCCTACAATGAGCAGTTCTTC. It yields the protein CSASLSSGRASYNEQFF.

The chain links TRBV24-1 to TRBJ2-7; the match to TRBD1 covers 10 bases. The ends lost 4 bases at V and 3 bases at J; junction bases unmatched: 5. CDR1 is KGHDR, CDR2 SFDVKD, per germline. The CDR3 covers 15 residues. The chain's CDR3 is CATSDPGQGVYEQYF. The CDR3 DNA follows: TGTGCCACCAGTGACCCCGGACAGGGGGTCTACGAGCAGTACTTC.

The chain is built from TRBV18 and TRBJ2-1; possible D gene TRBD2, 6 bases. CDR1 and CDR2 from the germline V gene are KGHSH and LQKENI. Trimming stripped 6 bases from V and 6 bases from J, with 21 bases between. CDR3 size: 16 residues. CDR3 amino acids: CASSPSFSGLRNEQFF. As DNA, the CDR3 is TGTGCCAGCTCCCCAAGCTTTAGCGGCCTTCGCAATGAGCAGTTCTTC.

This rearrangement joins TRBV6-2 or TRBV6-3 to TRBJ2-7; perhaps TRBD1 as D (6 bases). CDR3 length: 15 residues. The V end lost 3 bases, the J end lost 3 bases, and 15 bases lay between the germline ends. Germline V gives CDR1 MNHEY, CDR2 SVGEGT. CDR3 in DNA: TGTGCCAGCAGTTATGGGGGCGCCGGGGTCTACGAGCAGTACTTC. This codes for CASSYGGAGVYEQYF.

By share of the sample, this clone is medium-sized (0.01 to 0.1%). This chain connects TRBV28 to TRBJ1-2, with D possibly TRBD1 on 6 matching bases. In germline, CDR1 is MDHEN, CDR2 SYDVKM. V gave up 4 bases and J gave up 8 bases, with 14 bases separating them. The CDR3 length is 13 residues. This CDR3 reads CASSSLQGHGYTF. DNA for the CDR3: TGTGCCAGCAGTTCTCTACAGGGCCACGGCTACACCTTC.

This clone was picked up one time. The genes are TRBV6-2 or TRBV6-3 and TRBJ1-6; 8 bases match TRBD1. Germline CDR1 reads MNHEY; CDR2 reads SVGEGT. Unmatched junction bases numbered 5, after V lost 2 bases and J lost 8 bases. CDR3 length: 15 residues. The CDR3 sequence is CASSYRGQEDSPLHF. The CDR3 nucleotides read TGTGCCAGCAGTTACAGGGGACAGGAAGATTCACCCCTCCACTTT.

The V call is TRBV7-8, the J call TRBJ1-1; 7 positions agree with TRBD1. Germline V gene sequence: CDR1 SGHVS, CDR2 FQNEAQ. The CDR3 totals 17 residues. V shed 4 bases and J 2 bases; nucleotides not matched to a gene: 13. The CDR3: CASSSGRGQVFNTEAFF. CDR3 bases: TGTGCCAGCAGCTCTGGTCGCGGACAGGTATTCAACACTGAAGCTTTCTTT.

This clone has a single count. This CDR3 is CASSPQAASGGYTGELFF. CDR3 sequence (DNA): TGTGCCAGCAGCCCCCAAGCCGCGAGCGGGGGTTACACCGGGGAGCTGTTTTTT. This chain joins TRBV7-3 and TRBJ2-2; TRBD2 matches at 8 bases. CDR1 is SGHTA and CDR2 is FQGTGA in the germline V gene. Trimming took 5 bases from V and 3 from J; bases not matched to a gene: 14. The CDR3 loop spans 18 amino acids.

The CDR3 loop is CASSLRTSGKRRNEQFF. Here the CDR3 DNA reads TGTGCCAGCAGTCTGAGGACTAGCGGGAAAAGGCGCAATGAGCAGTTCTTC. This chain uses TRBV27 with TRBJ2-1; 12 bases agree with TRBD2. The V and J ends lost 5 bases and 6 bases, in that order; junction bases with no gene match: 11. The CDR3 contains 17 residues. CDR1 is MNHEY, CDR2 SMNVEV, per germline (reference sequence).

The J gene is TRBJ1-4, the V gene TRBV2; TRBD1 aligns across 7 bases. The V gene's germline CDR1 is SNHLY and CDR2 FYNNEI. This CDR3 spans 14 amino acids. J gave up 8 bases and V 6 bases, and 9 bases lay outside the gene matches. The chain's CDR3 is CASRIDRVGEKLFF. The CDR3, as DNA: TGTGCCAGCAGGATCGACAGGGTGGGGGAAAAACTGTTTTTT.

The CDR3 bases are TGTGCCAGCAGCCTCACAGGACAGGTCGGGAATTCACCCCTCCACTTT. Residues: CASSLTGQVGNSPLHF. The V call is TRBV7-2, the J call TRBJ1-6; 7 positions match TRBD1. This CDR3 is built from 16 residues. The germline V gene encodes CDR1 SGHTA and CDR2 FQGNSA. V shed 5 bases and J 7 bases; nucleotides not matched to a gene: 11.

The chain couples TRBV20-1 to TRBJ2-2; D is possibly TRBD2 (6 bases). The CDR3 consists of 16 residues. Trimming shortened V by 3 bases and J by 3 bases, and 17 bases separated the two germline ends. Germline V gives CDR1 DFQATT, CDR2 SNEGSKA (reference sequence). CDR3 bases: TGCAGTGCTAGTACAATCGGGAGAGCGGACACCGGGGAGCTGTTTTTT. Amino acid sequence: CSASTIGRADTGELFF.

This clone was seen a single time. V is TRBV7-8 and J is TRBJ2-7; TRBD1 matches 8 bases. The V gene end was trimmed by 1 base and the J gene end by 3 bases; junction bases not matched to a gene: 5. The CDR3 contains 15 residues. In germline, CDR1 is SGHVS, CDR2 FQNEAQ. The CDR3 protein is CASSLVPGGFYEQYF. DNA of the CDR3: TGTGCCAGCAGCTTAGTACCAGGGGGCTTCTACGAGCAGTACTTC.

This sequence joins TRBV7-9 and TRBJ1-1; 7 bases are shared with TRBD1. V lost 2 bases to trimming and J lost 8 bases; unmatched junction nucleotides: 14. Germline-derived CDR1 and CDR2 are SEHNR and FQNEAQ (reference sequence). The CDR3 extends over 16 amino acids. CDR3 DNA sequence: TGTGCCAGCAGCTTACGGGAGACAGGGTTGTGGGAAGAAGCTTTCTTT. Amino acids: CASSLRETGLWEEAFF.

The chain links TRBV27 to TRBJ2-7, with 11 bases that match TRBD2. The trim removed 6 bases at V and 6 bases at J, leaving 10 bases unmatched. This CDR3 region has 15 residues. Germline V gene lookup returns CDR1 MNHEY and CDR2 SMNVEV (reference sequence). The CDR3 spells CASRLAGGRSAEQYF. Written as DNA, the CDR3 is TGTGCCAGCAGGCTAGCGGGGGGACGGTCCGCCGAGCAGTACTTC.

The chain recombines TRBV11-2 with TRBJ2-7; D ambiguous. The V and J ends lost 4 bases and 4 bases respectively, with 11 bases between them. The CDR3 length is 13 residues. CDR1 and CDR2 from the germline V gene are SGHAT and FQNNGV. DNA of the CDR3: TGTGCCAGCAGCTCAATCAGTGTTTACGAGCAGTACTTC. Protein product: CASSSISVYEQYF.

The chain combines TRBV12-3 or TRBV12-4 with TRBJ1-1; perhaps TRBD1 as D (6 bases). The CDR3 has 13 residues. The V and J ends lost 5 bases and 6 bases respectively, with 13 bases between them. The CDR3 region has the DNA TGTGCCAGCAGTATTCTACAGGGAGCTGAAGCTTTCTTT. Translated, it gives CASSILQGAEAFF.

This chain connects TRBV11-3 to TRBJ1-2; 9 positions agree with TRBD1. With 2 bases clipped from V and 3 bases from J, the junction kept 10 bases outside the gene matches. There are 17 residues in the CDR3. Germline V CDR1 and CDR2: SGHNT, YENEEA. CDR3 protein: CASSLRRWDREDYGYTF. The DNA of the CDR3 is TGTGCCAGCAGCTTAAGGCGTTGGGACAGGGAGGACTATGGCTACACCTTC.

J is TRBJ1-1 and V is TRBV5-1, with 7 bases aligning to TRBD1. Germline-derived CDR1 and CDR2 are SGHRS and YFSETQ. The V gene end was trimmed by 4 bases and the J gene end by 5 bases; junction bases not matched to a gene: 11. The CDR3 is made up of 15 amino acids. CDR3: CASSQLPTGLTEAFF. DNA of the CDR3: TGCGCCAGCAGCCAACTCCCGACAGGGTTAACTGAAGCTTTCTTT.

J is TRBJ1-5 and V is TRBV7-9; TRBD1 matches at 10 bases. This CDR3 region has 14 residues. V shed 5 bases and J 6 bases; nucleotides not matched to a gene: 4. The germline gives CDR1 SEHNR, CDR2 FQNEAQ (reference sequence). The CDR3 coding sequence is TGTGCCAGCAGCGCGACAGGGGGCGGTCAGCCCCAGCATTTT. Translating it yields CASSATGGGQPQHF. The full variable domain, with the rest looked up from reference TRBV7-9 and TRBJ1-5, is DTGVSQNPRHKITKRGQNVTFRCDPISEHNRLYWYRQTLGQGPEFLTYFQNEAQLEKSRLLSDRFSAERPKGSFSTLEIQRTEQGDSAMYLCASSATGGGQPQHFGDGTRLSIL.